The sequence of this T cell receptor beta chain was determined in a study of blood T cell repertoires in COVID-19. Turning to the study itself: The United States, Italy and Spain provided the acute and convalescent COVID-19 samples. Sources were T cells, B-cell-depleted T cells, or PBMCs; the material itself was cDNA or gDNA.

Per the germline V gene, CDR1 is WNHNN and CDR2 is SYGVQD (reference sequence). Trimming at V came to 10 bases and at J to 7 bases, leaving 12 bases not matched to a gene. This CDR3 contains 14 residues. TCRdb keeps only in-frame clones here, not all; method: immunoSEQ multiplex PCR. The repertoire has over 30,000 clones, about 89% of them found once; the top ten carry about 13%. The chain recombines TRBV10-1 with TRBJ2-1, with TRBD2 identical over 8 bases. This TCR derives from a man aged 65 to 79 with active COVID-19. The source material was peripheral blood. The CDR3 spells CATAGTRVRNEQFF. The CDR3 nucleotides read TGCGCCACCGCCGGGACTAGGGTGAGAAATGAGCAGTTCTTC.